This T cell receptor beta chain is drawn from a study of regulatory T cells in long-lasting Graves disease. The CDR3 runs 15 residues. The V segment lost 5 bases and the J segment 5 bases; nucleotides outside the gene matches: 7. Germline V gene lookup returns CDR1 PRHDT and CDR2 FYEKMQ (reference sequence). Regarding time point: newly diagnosed GD, antithyroid drugs for less than 3 months. RNA extracted from PBMCs served as the sequencing template. Investigators prepared the TCR beta libraries by applying iRepertoire HTBI primers and Arm-PCR of CDR3 regions. Each CDR3 protein is one row after TCRdb ran MiXCR on the multiplex PCR reads. The sample has roughly 400,000 distinct CDR3 sequences, 15% seen once; the top ten hold about 7.6%. The same specimen was also included in a second study, on T cells in Graves' hyperthyroidism and ophthalmopathy. That source notes: Blood also contained most expanded thyroid clonotypes above 0.001.

The clonotype comes from a woman between 35 and 50 years old with Graves disease. The sample here was peripheral blood mononuclear cells (PBMCs), taken at new diagnosis, from a patient treated with antithyroid drugs. The chain couples TRBV13 to TRBJ1-5; 9 positions match TRBD1. The CDR3 reads CASSQMGDRDQPQHF. The CDR3 nucleotides are TGTGCCAGCAGCCAGATGGGGGACAGGGATCAGCCCCAGCATTTT.